This section outlines one T cell receptor (beta chain) sequence together with its context. Its specific antigen is unknown. The record has no base qualities; no much larger clone is one base away. This sample is drawn from a study of vaccination effects on CD4 cells after COVID-19 (dated by TCRdb to the early 2020s). Some background on the complete study: Participants received two doses of either the BNT162b2 or the mRNA-1273 mRNA SARS-CoV-2 vaccine. The study compared SARS-CoV-2 spike-specific CD4+ TCR repertoires before and after mRNA vaccination in COVID-19 convalescent patients and infection-naive vaccine recipients. A total of around eleven COVID-19 convalescent patients and a few SARS-CoV-2-naive healthy vaccine recipients were included in the full study. Cultures from other donors in the study were sequenced using the Oncomine TCR Beta short-read assay on an Illumina iSeq 100.

General study outcomes and caveats: Among healthy vaccine recipients, nearly all vaccine-induced clones were SARS-CoV-2 mono-reactive, and only 1 of 255 was cross-reactive with common cold coronaviruses. The study was limited by a small number of convalescent patients, and early post-infection timepoints were lacking. Marked clonal contraction was observed in both infection-induced and vaccine-induced clones at late post-vaccination timepoints, consistent with waning T cell responses.

Clipping removes 4 bases from V and 0 bases from J, with 6 as the unmatched junction base count. Counted from cysteine to phenylalanine, this CDR3 has 16 amino acids. Solely the CDR3 DNA is kept, with 48 bases framed from the first base. The CDR1 and CDR2 encoded by the germline V gene are SGDLS and YYNGEE. To identify antigen-specific CD4+ T cell clonotypes by their expansion, the ViraFEST assay first stimulated PBMC with viral peptide pools and then applied TCR sequencing. After roughly 11 days of culture, CD4+ T cells were isolated with the EasySep CD4+ T cell isolation kit. None of the healthy vaccine recipients had a prior SARS-CoV-2 infection, which was confirmed by nucleocapsid antibody tests that came back negative both before and after vaccination. Roughly 2.1 million PBMC per well were cultured in IMDM with roughly 5% human AB serum, around 9.1 IU/ml IL-2 and gentamicin, plus 10 ug/ml peptides. Half of the culture medium was replaced with fresh IL-2-containing medium on days 3 and 7. Unless otherwise noted, each peptide stimulation condition was cultured in triplicate wells. PBMC were separated from whole blood using Ficoll-Paque Plus gradient centrifugation and were then either cryopreserved at -140C or used fresh. The spike proteins of SARS-CoV-2 and of the common cold coronaviruses HCoV-NL63, HCoV-OC43 and HCoV-229E were spanned by overlapping peptide pools. Genomic DNA was extracted from cultured CD4+ T cells with the QIAamp micro DNA kit.

Receptor amplification or capture employed the immunoSEQ multiplex PCR assay. DNA from the CD4+ T cells that had been cultured and isolated underwent TCR beta CDR3 sequencing. Turning to the authors' computational methods: The analysis removed non-productive TCR sequences, trimmed reads to the CDR3 region, and retained only CDR3s that were 7 or more amino acids long. Antigen-specific clonotypes were identified with the MANAFEST web app by comparing expansion in peptide wells against reference cultures. For clones to be considered positive, expansion at FDR<0.05 versus reference and all other wells, an odds ratio above 5, and a frequency above 0.1% in two replicate wells were required. Cross-reactive clonotypes were defined as significantly expanded in SARS-CoV-2 spike wells and in at least one common cold coronavirus spike condition. Levenshtein distance calculated with the stringdist R package was used to assess CDR3 similarity, and unrooted trees were constructed with ape in R 3.6.1. This immuneACCESS table, as held by TCRdb, lists in-frame sequences with V and J called but not all clones. Of the missing ones, under half trace to an unresolved V gene in checked studies; the others have no known cause. The V and J calls and clone size come from that table; D and trimming were worked out from the DNA. For this sample the table gives 25,000 or so clones, of which 55% to 80% were detected only once. Of the sample, about 5% is held by the ten largest clones.

The clonotype comes from a human donor who received a COVID-19 vaccine. Recombination connected TRBV9 to TRBJ2-1, with TRBD2 identical over 8 junction bases. Sequenced here: CD4+ T cells from PBMCs cultured with SARS-CoV-2 spike peptides, sampled before COVID-19 vaccination. This specimen's cell subset or site label, per the study, means: SARS-CoV-2 spike overlapping peptide pool stimulation. CDR3 reads: CASSFSGVSSYNEQFF. The DNA reads TGTGCCAGCAGCTTTAGCGGGGTTAGCTCCTACAATGAGCAGTTCTTC.